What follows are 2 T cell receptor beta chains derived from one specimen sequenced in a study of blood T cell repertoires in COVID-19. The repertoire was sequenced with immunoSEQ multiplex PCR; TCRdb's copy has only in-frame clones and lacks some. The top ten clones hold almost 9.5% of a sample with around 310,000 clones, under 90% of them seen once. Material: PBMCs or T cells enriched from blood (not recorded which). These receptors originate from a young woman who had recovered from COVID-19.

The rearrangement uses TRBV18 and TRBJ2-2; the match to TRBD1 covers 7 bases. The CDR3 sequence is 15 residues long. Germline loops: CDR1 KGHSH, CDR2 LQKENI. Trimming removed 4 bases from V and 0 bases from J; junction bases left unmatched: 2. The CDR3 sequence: CASSRGQSNTGELFF. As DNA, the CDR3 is TGTGCCAGCTCACGGGGACAGTCGAACACCGGGGAGCTGTTTTTT.

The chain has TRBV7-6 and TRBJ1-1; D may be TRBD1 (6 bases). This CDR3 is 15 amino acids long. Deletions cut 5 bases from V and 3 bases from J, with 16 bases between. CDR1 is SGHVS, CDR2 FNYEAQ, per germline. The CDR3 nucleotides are TGTGCCAGCAGCCGCCGCAGGGGCGTTGACACTGAAGCTTTCTTT. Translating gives CASSRRRGVDTEAFF.